This T cell receptor (beta chain) was identified during a study of tumor and adjacent non-tumor tissue in lung cancer. About the study: Aged roughly 31 to 85 years, patients included about 11 men and a handful of women with stage I to III disease.

In regard to this clonotype: Antigen unknown. Since the CDR3 does not end with the conserved phenylalanine or tryptophan, this likely comes from a read error.

Study-level results: Normal lung showed higher cumulative top 100 clone frequency than tumor.

The template was RNA from unsorted bulk tissue. Distant lung tissue was collected more than 3 cm away from the tumor edge. The CDR3 length is 12 residues. TCRbeta libraries were built with three rounds of nested PCR, modified from ARM-PCR. MiXCR, applied by TCRdb to the multiplex PCR reads, yields one record per CDR3 protein. The sample has some 99,000 distinct CDR3 sequences, about 61% seen once; the top ten hold 19%. The sequence came from a man aged 55-75 years with non-small cell lung cancer. The chain recombines TRBV12-3 or TRBV12-4 with TRBJ1-1; D is unresolved. Source material: distant non-tumor lung tissue. Here the CDR3 DNA reads TGTGCCAGCAGTGGGATGAACATTGAAGCTTTCTCT. Amino acids: CASSGMNIEAFS.